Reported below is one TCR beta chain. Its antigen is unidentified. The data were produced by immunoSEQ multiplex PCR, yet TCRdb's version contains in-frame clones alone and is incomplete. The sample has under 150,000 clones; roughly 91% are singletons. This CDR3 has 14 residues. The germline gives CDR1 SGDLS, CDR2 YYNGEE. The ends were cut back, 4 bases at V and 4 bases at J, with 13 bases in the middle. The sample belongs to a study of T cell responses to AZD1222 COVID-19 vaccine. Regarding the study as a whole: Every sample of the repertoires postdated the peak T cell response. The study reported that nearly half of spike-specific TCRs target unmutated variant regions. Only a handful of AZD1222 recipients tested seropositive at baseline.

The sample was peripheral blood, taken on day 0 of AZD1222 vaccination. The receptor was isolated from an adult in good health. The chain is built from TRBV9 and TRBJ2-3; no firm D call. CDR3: CASSSVFLADTQYF. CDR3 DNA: TGTGCCAGCAGCAGCGTGTTTCTAGCAGATACGCAGTATTTT.